One and the same sample provided the 15 T cell receptor beta chains below, sequenced in a study of shared clonotypes between healthy human individuals (dated by TCRdb to between 2020 and 2021). Receptor libraries were prepared by the immunoSEQ multiplex PCR assay. TCRdb re-hosts the immuneACCESS table, in-frame sequences only. Its copies lack some clones; in the studies checked, an unresolved V gene accounts for under half of them, and the cause for the rest is not known. Across this sample there are about 490,000 clones, with approximately 80% seen only once. Over 10% of the sample belongs to the ten largest clones. The sequenced sample was PBMCs. All receptors derive from a woman aged 40 to 50 in good health. Some clones in this sample may be carry-over from other donors' samples.

The rearrangement links TRBV21-1 to TRBJ2-7; the table's D call TRBD2 went unverified against the DNA. TRBV21-1 represents a pseudogene. The CDR3 contains 14 residues. CDR3 DNA: TGTGCCAGCAGCGAAGGGACTGGGCCCTACGAGCAGTACTTC. It is translated as CASSEGTGPYEQYF.

On this clone: Other nucleotide sequences from this sample produce the same CDR3. The V gene is TRBV7-2, the J gene TRBJ2-7; D may be TRBD1 or TRBD2 (5 bases each). The CDR3 is 14 amino acids. Trimming shortened V by 0 bases and J by 4 bases, and 10 bases separated the two germline ends. CDR1 and CDR2 (germline): SGHTA, FQGNSA. CDR3 nucleotides: TGTGCCAGCAGCTTAGCCCCGGGGCCTTACGAGCAGTACTTC. Translated, it gives CASSLAPGPYEQYF.

The gene calls are TRBV4-3 and TRBJ2-1; 10 positions match TRBD2. CDR1 and CDR2 (germline): LGHNA, YSLEER. The CDR3 contains 17 residues. Trimming removed 1 base from V and 3 bases from J; junction bases left unmatched: 6. The CDR3 protein is CASSQVWASGSYNEQFF. CDR3 nucleotides: TGCGCCAGCAGCCAAGTCTGGGCTAGCGGGAGCTACAATGAGCAGTTCTTC.

CDR3 nucleotides: TGCGCCAGCAGCCCTCTTCCGGGACTAGCGGGAGCATCGGTCAATGAGCAGTTCTTC. Its translation: CASSPLPGLAGASVNEQFF. This chain links TRBV4-1 with TRBJ2-1, with TRBD2 identical over 14 bases. This CDR3 spans 19 amino acids. With 4 bases clipped from V and 6 bases from J, the junction kept 14 bases outside the gene matches. Germline V lookup: CDR1 MGHRA, CDR2 YSYEKL.

The V gene is TRBV6-5, the J gene TRBJ1-1; D is unclear. Germline V lookup: CDR1 MNHEY, CDR2 SVGAGI. Trimming took 7 bases from V and 1 from J, leaving 13 bases between them. CDR3 size: 14 residues. The CDR3 DNA reads TGTGCCAGCATCCGACGGAGAGAGAACACTGAAGCTTTCTTT. It specifies CASIRRRENTEAFF.

About this clone: A read error is likely here: a far larger clone is one base away. The sample carries other DNA sequences with the same CDR3. V and J are TRBV25-1 and TRBJ2-4; 8 bases agree with TRBD2. Germline CDR1 reads MGHDK; CDR2 reads SYGVNS. The CDR3 sequence is 17 residues long. The CDR3 region is CASSGRVAGSAKNIQYF. The CDR3 DNA sequence: TGTGCCAGCAGTGGACGGGTAGCGGGATCAGCCAAAAACATTCAATACTTC.

The chain carries TRBV5-1 and TRBJ1-2; the match to TRBD1 covers 9 bases. The ends lost 0 bases at V and 6 bases at J; junction bases unmatched: 3. This CDR3 is built from 14 residues. Germline lookup yields CDR1 SGHRS and CDR2 YFSETQ. The chain's CDR3 is CASSLEQGADGYTF. CDR3 nucleotide sequence: TGCGCCAGCAGCTTGGAACAGGGGGCCGATGGCTACACCTTC.

In regard to this clone: This is likely an artifact of a read error, given a far larger clone one base away. V and J are TRBV30 and TRBJ2-5; 8 nucleotides align to TRBD1. The CDR3 is 13 amino acids. Looked up from germline, CDR1 is GTSNPN and CDR2 is SVGIG (reference sequence). Here the CDR3 DNA reads TGTGCCTGGACCCGGACAGGGAAAGAGACCCCGTACTTC. Translating it yields CAWTRTGKETPYF.

The V call is TRBV27, the J call TRBJ1-5; D remains ambiguous. This CDR3 is 15 amino acids long. The V end lost 3 bases, the J end lost 6 bases, and 15 bases lay between the germline ends. In germline, CDR1 is MNHEY, CDR2 SMNVEV (reference sequence). CDR3 DNA: TGTGCCAGCAGTTTGGGTCCCTTGGGGAGTCAGCCCCAGCATTTT. Translated, it gives CASSLGPLGSQPQHF.

The chain recombines TRBV27 with TRBJ2-2; perhaps TRBD1 as D (5 bases). The CDR3 contains 14 residues. V lost 5 bases to trimming and J lost 4 bases, with 11 bases between them. In germline, CDR1 is MNHEY, CDR2 SMNVEV (reference sequence). The CDR3 DNA reads as TGTGCCAGCAGTGCCCGGACATTCACCGGGGAGCTGTTTTTT. Encoded protein: CASSARTFTGELFF.

The chain links TRBV29-1 to TRBJ2-5, with 8 positions matching TRBD1. The CDR3 spans 13 residues. V shed 7 bases, J shed 5 bases, and the junction held 9 bases outside the gene matches. Germline values: CDR1 SQVTM, CDR2 ANQGSEA. The CDR3 DNA reads as TGCAGCGCCTTCCAGGGGGCTGGGGAGACCCAGTACTTC. Its protein is CSAFQGAGETQYF.

This clone was counted a single time. CDR3 sequence (DNA): TGTGCCAGCAGCAGGGGACAGTCCTACGAGCAGTACTTC. This translates into CASSRGQSYEQYF. The chain uses TRBV6-6 and TRBJ2-7; TRBD1 matches 7 bases. Trimming took 6 bases from V and 1 from J; bases not matched to a gene: 3. CDR1 and CDR2 from the germline V gene are MNHNY and SVGAGI (reference sequence). The CDR3 consists of 13 residues.

This chain links TRBV4-3 with TRBJ2-7, with D possibly being TRBD2 (5 bases). The CDR3 loop spans 13 amino acids. With 0 bases removed from V and 6 bases from J, the gap between germline ends came to 9 bases. Per the germline V gene, CDR1 is LGHNA and CDR2 is YSLEER. In DNA form, the CDR3 reads TGCGCCAGCAGCCAAGATAGCGTAAGCGAGCAGTACTTC. Amino acids: CASSQDSVSEQYF.

V and J are TRBV5-6 and TRBJ2-5; possible D gene TRBD1, 6 bases. This CDR3 is 13 amino acids long. V lost 3 bases and J lost 7, with 13 bases in between. From germline, CDR1 is SGHDT and CDR2 YYEEEE. Written as DNA, the CDR3 is TGTGCCAGCAGCTCCAGGGGATTGGGGACCCAGTACTTC. It codes for CASSSRGLGTQYF. Complete variable domain (other parts from reference TRBV5-6 and TRBJ2-5): DAGVTQSPTHLIKTRGQQVTLRCSPKSGHDTVSWYQQALGQGPQFIFQYYEEEERQRGNFPDRFSGHQFPNYSSELNVNALLLGDSALYLCASSSRGLGTQYFGPGTRLLVL.

The rearrangement joins TRBV28 to TRBJ2-3; TRBD1 matches at 10 bases. With 5 bases clipped from V and 7 bases from J, the junction kept 18 bases outside the gene matches. Germline CDR1 reads MDHEN; CDR2 reads SYDVKM. This CDR3 is built from 18 residues. The DNA of the CDR3 is TGTGCCAGCAGTCTAACCCGCTACGGACAGGGGGGAATGTATACGCAGTATTTT. This codes for CASSLTRYGQGGMYTQYF.